This TCR beta chain was sequenced during a study of OX40 agonist ivuxolimab in advanced cancers. The study, taken as a whole, reports: Among the lowest levels of clonal expansion were found in partial responders at 0.1-3.0 mg/kg.

Clones were sequenced by immunoSEQ multiplex PCR, and TCRdb holds only the in-frame ones, with some missing. The sample gives about 45,000 clones, approximately 90% of which show up once; around 19% is in the top ten. About this clone: The antigen is unknown.

The CDR3 is 15 amino acids. Trimming removed 4 bases from V and 0 bases from J, with 16 bases in between. Germline CDR1 reads GTSNPN; CDR2 reads SVGIG (reference sequence). The genes are TRBV30 and TRBJ2-7, with TRBD2 as a possible D gene (7 bases). The TCR was taken from an adult with an advanced solid tumor such as melanoma, head and neck, liver or kidney cancer. Sequencing used CD4+ or CD8+ T cells sorted from blood, obtained in a trial of the OX40 agonist ivuxolimab. DNA of the CDR3: TGTGCCTGGACTTGGGGGGGCGGGACCTCCTACGAGCAGTACTTC. Amino acid sequence: CAWTWGGGTSYEQYF.